This is a list of T cell receptor beta chains from one sample in a study of blood T cell repertoires in COVID-19. Clones were read by immunoSEQ multiplex PCR, and TCRdb kept only the in-frame ones, dropping some. The sample carries about 280,000 clones, approximately 91% recorded once. The sample was peripheral blood. Receptor source: a man in his late teens or twenties with active or convalescent COVID-19. The CDR3 runs from the conserved cysteine through the conserved F or W. A D gene is named only where the DNA matches it firmly. Part of the rows lack a size; the others show once, few, many or a class for expanded clones.

v_gene	d_gene	j_gene	abundance	CDR3nt	CDR3aa
TRBV4-1	-	TRBJ2-3	few	TGCGCCAGCAGCCAAACAGGGTTGGGGGCGCAGTATTTT	CASSQTGLGAQYF
TRBV4-1	-	TRBJ1-2	-	TGCGCCAGCAGCCAAGTGGTCGGGCACGGGAATGGCTACACCTTC	CASSQVVGHGNGYTF
TRBV9	TRBD1	TRBJ2-3	once	TGTGCCAGCAGCGTTGAAACAGGGGGTATGGTCACAGATACGCAGTATTTT	CASSVETGGMVTDTQYF
TRBV2	-	TRBJ2-7	-	TGTGCCAGCAGTGCGGACACCAGCTCCTACGAGCAGTACTTC	CASSADTSSYEQYF
TRBV29-1	TRBD2	TRBJ2-7	-	TGCAGCGTTGAAGCTAGCGGGGGAGCCTACGAGCAGTACTTC	CSVEASGGAYEQYF
TRBV25-1	TRBD1	TRBJ1-2	-	TGTGCCAGCAGTGAGACAGGGGGCTACTATGGCTACACCTTC	CASSETGGYYGYTF
TRBV4-2	TRBD2	TRBJ2-5	once	TGTGCCAGCAGCCAAGGAGATGGTAGCGGGGTAGAGACCCAGTACTTC	CASSQGDGSGVETQYF
TRBV2	TRBD2	TRBJ2-7	-	TGTGCCAGCAGCGTGGGCGGGGGGCAATCCTACGAGCAGTACTTC	CASSVGGGQSYEQYF
TRBV24-1	TRBD1	TRBJ2-3	-	TGTGCCACGTCGCCGGGACAGAACACAGATACGCAGTATTTT	CATSPGQNTDTQYF
TRBV6-1	TRBD2	TRBJ2-1	-	TGTGCCAGCAGTGAGACATTAGCGGGGGTCGATGAGCAGTTCTTC	CASSETLAGVDEQFF
TRBV7-8	TRBD1	TRBJ1-2	once	TGTGCCAGCAGCTTCGGACAGGGGCATGGCTACACCTTC	CASSFGQGHGYTF
TRBV6-2/TRBV6-3	-	TRBJ1-3	-	TGTGCCAGCAGTTATGGTGGAGGGGCGGACACCATATATTTT	CASSYGGGADTIYF
TRBV12-3/TRBV12-4	-	TRBJ1-2	-	TGTGCCAGCAGATCGGAGCTATACTATGGCTACACCTTC	CASRSELYYGYTF
TRBV5-6	-	TRBJ1-1	once	TGTGCCAGCAGCTTGCGAACGACAGGGAACACTGAAGCTTTCTTT	CASSLRTTGNTEAFF
TRBV5-6	-	TRBJ2-1	-	TGTGCCAGCAGCTTGGAGCCTAGAGGGTACAATGAGCAGTTCTTC	CASSLEPRGYNEQFF
TRBV12-2	-	TRBJ1-5	-	-	CASRLAFGRGNQPQHF
TRBV7-2	-	TRBJ2-2	-	TGTGCCAGCAGCTTAGCTGTGGGGGCGAGTGCCGGGGAGCTGTTTTTT	CASSLAVGASAGELFF
TRBV19	-	TRBJ2-5	-	TGTGCCAGTAGTATGGTAGTGGAGGAGACCCAGTACTTC	CASSMVVEETQYF
TRBV6-2/TRBV6-3	-	TRBJ2-3	-	TGTGCCAGCAGTCACCCCGGGGGAGCGGGCACAGATACGCAGTATTTT	CASSHPGGAGTDTQYF
TRBV11-2	-	TRBJ1-2	once	TGTGCCAGCAGCCCTGTTCCAGAAGATTATGGCTACACCTTC	CASSPVPEDYGYTF
TRBV7-8	-	TRBJ1-2	few	TGTGCCAGCAGCTTAAGGCCAGGGGCGATCGAGGGCTACACCTTC	CASSLRPGAIEGYTF
TRBV14	-	TRBJ1-2	-	TGTGCCAGCAGCCAAGCTACAGGGTCTGGCTACACCTTC	CASSQATGSGYTF
TRBV15	-	TRBJ2-1	-	TGTGCCACCAGCAGACTTTACAATGAGCAGTTCTTC	CATSRLYNEQFF
TRBV10-3	TRBD2	TRBJ2-1	once	TGTGCCATCTGGACTAGCGGGGACAATGAGCAGTTCTTC	CAIWTSGDNEQFF
TRBV5-1	-	TRBJ1-2	-	TGCGCCAGCAGCTTGGAAACAGGGAATGGCTACACCTTC	CASSLETGNGYTF
TRBV7-6	TRBD1	TRBJ2-2	-	TGTGCCAGCAGCTTAGCAGGGGGCCCCGGGGAGCTGTTTTTT	CASSLAGGPGELFF
TRBV11-2	-	TRBJ1-2	-	TGTGCCAGCAGCTTACTAAGGCTTGAGGACTATGGCTACACCTTC	CASSLLRLEDYGYTF
TRBV7-8	TRBD1	TRBJ1-5	-	TGTGCCAGCAGCTCATACCGGGACAGGGCCCACAATCAGCCCCAGCATTTT	CASSSYRDRAHNQPQHF
TRBV7-2	-	TRBJ2-5	-	TGTGCCAGCAGCTTAGAACAGGACAAAGAGACCCAGTACTTC	CASSLEQDKETQYF
TRBV4-3	-	TRBJ2-6	-	TGCGCCAGCAGCCAAGTGGGACACGGATCTGGGGCCAACGTCCTGACTTTC	CASSQVGHGSGANVLTF
TRBV7-6	-	TRBJ1-1	-	TGTGCCAGCAGCCGAACCGGCGGCACTGAAGCTTTCTTT	CASSRTGGTEAFF
TRBV10-2	-	TRBJ1-6	-	TGCGCCAGCAGTGACGTCTTGATAGGGAGTGGTAATTCACCCCTCCACTTT	CASSDVLIGSGNSPLHF
TRBV2	-	TRBJ1-6	-	TGTGCCAGCAGCCTATATGTGGCAGGAGGAAATTCACCCCTCCACTTT	CASSLYVAGGNSPLHF
TRBV7-9	-	TRBJ1-2	-	TGTGCCAGCAGCTCGATCTCAGGGACTAACTATGGCTACACCTTC	CASSSISGTNYGYTF
TRBV10-2	-	TRBJ1-4	-	TGCGCCAGCAGTGGGGGGGATATGCGAACTAATGAAAAACTGTTTTTT	CASSGGDMRTNEKLFF
TRBV29-1	-	TRBJ1-2	once	TGCAGCGTTGAAGAGGGGACACCTACTAACTATGGCTACACCTTC	CSVEEGTPTNYGYTF
TRBV7-9	-	TRBJ2-7	few	TGTGCCAGCAGCACAGGGTATATCGAGCAGTACTTC	CASSTGYIEQYF
TRBV6-1	TRBD1	TRBJ2-6	-	TGTGCCAGCAGTGAAGAGACAGGGTCTGGGGCCAACGTCCTGACTTTC	CASSEETGSGANVLTF
TRBV12-3/TRBV12-4	-	TRBJ2-7	-	TGTGCCAGCAGCCCCACGGGTTACGAGCAGTACTTC	CASSPTGYEQYF
TRBV6-5	-	TRBJ1-5	-	TGTGCCAGCAGTTACGGGCGGGGAAGCAATCAGCCCCAGCATTTT	CASSYGRGSNQPQHF
TRBV11-2	TRBD1	TRBJ1-1	-	TGTGCCAGCACCCGAATGCCGCGGACAGGGTCTACTGAAGCTTTCTTT	CASTRMPRTGSTEAFF
TRBV25-1	TRBD1	TRBJ1-2	-	TGTGCCAGCAGTGCCTACACCGGGACAGGGAGCTATGGCTACACCTTC	CASSAYTGTGSYGYTF
TRBV5-1	-	TRBJ2-7	-	TGCGCCAGCAGCTTGGGAGGCACCTCCTACGAGCAGTACTTC	CASSLGGTSYEQYF
TRBV7-2	-	TRBJ2-2	-	TGTGCCAGCAGCTGGGGGGACGGCACCGGGGAGCTGTTTTTT	CASSWGDGTGELFF
TRBV5-4	TRBD1	TRBJ1-2	once	TGTGCCAGCAGCCCTACAGGGGTTCAGAGCTACACCTTC	CASSPTGVQSYTF
TRBV11-2	TRBD1	TRBJ2-1	-	TGTGCCAGCAGCTTATGGGGCCAGGGGGTGTATGAGCAGTTCTTC	CASSLWGQGVYEQFF
TRBV10-3	-	TRBJ1-1	once	TGTGCCACTAGCGGGGGGGAGAACACTGAAGCTTTCTTT	CATSGGENTEAFF
TRBV18	TRBD1	TRBJ2-7	once	TGTGCCAGCTCACCTCCGACAGGGGTAAACTACGAGCAGTACTTC	CASSPPTGVNYEQYF
TRBV24-1	TRBD1	TRBJ1-2	-	TGTGCCACCAGTGATGACAGGGAGGATGGCTACACCTTC	CATSDDREDGYTF
TRBV11-2	TRBD2	TRBJ2-1	-	TGTGCCAGCAGCTTAAGGTTGGCGGGGGAGAGCTCCTACAATGAGCAGTTCTTC	CASSLRLAGESSYNEQFF